This T cell receptor (beta chain) was sequenced in a study of cytomegalovirus exposure and HLA in healthy donors. Findings and limits, study-wide: Later work showed greater clonal expansion in HLA-associated TCR beta chains than in equally common others.

There are 13 residues in the CDR3. Trimming left V 8 bases short and J 1 base short, with 9 bases between. The germline gives CDR1 LNHDA, CDR2 SQIVND (reference sequence). The PCR had 60 Vbeta and 13 Jbeta primers. Generated by immunoSEQ multiplex PCR, the TCRdb table keeps only in-frame clones and is missing some. The repertoire includes around 130,000 clones, approximately 80% of them detected once, and 2.5% to 3% sits in the top ten. Note on this clone: The antigen is unknown.

The sequenced material came from PBMCs. V is TRBV19 and J is TRBJ1-5; no clear D gene. The clonotype originates from a woman aged 18-29 years in good health and CMV-seropositive. The CDR3 DNA is TGTGCCAGTCGGGGTTGGAGCAATCAGCCCCAGCATTTT. Its translation: CASRGWSNQPQHF.